The clone carrying this T cell receptor beta chain came up many times. This sample stems from a study of identical twins. Among all donors, each was a healthy Caucasian. The cDNA had a unique molecular identifier and a template-switch universal primer site. TCRdb independently ran MiXCR on the 5' RACE reads; one entry per CDR3 protein. The sample has around 95,000 distinct CDR3 sequences, 5.5% to 7% seen once. The CDR3 covers 15 residues. After removal of 5 bases from V and 2 bases from J, the junction contained 6 bases not matched to a gene. Germline CDR1 is MNHEY and CDR2 is SMNVEV (reference sequence).

Sequenced input: memory T cells sorted from blood. J is TRBJ2-5 and V is TRBV27, with 9 positions matching TRBD1. The sequence came from a woman aged 45 to 65 in good health. CDR3 in amino acids: CASSPGQGGQETQYF. DNA for the CDR3: TGTGCCAGCAGTCCGGGACAGGGAGGGCAAGAGACCCAGTACTTC.